This passage covers 10 T cell receptor beta chains from one sample sequenced in a study of blood T cell repertoires in COVID-19. TCRdb's copy holds only in-frame clones and misses some; the assay was immunoSEQ multiplex PCR. The sample has more than 95,000 clones, 81% seen once. Input material: peripheral blood. The receptors originated from an elderly man with acute or convalescent COVID-19.

This rearrangement joins TRBV6-5 to TRBJ2-7; 7 bases are shared with TRBD1. J was trimmed by 3 bases and V by 11 bases; bases with no gene match: 4. The CDR3 has 11 amino acids. CDR1 MNHEY and CDR2 SVGAGI come from the germline V gene. The CDR3 DNA follows: TGTGCCGGGGGACAGTTCTACGAGCAGTACTTC. Its translation is CAGGQFYEQYF.

The rearrangement uses TRBV28 and TRBJ2-7; 9 bases are a match to TRBD2. Germline CDR1 MDHEN, CDR2 SYDVKM. This CDR3 is built from 15 residues. V lost 8 bases and J lost 1; bases outside the gene matches: 9. The CDR3, as DNA: TGTGCCAGCGTTAAAGCGGGGGGCGATTCCTACGAGCAGTACTTC. It specifies CASVKAGGDSYEQYF.

V usage is TRBV5-6 and J usage is TRBJ2-7; 8 nucleotides match TRBD2. V shed 1 base and J 3 bases; nucleotides not matched to a gene: 3. Germline V CDR1 and CDR2: SGHDT, YYEEEE. The CDR3 contains 14 residues. The CDR3 loop reads CASSLRLAGYEQYF. DNA of the CDR3: TGTGCCAGCAGCTTGAGGCTAGCGGGCTACGAGCAGTACTTC.

The chain uses TRBV12-3 or TRBV12-4 and TRBJ2-3; a possible D gene is TRBD1 (6 bases). This CDR3 is 12 amino acids long. The V end lost 5 bases, the J end lost 14 bases, and 17 bases lay between the germline ends. CDR3 protein: CASSPGTLTVYF. As DNA, the CDR3 is TGTGCCAGCAGTCCGGGGACACTTACGGTGTATTTT.

The genes are TRBV25-1 and TRBJ2-3; maybe TRBD2 (7 bases). The CDR3 totals 15 residues. The V gene lost 0 bases and the J gene lost 4 bases, with 11 bases spanning the gap. CDR1 and CDR2 from the germline V gene are MGHDK and SYGVNS. CDR3 sequence (DNA): TGTGCCAGCAGTGAATATCGGGGGGCACCAGATACGCAGTATTTT. Translated: CASSEYRGAPDTQYF. The variable domain in full, with the rest retrieved from reference TRBV25-1 and TRBJ2-3, is EADIYQTPRYLVIGTGKKITLECSQTMGHDKMYWYQQDPGMELHLIHYSYGVNSTEKGDLSSESTVSRIRTEHFPLTLESARPSHTSQYLCASSEYRGAPDTQYFGPGTRLTVL.

The rearrangement uses TRBV6-2 or TRBV6-3 and TRBJ1-5, with D uncertain. Trimming pared 6 bases from V and 5 bases from J, leaving 11 bases between. The CDR3 runs to 13 residues. The germline V gene encodes CDR1 MNHEY and CDR2 SVGEGT. The CDR3 loop reads CASSRSLYQPQHF. In DNA, the CDR3 is TGTGCCAGCAGCCGAAGCCTTTATCAGCCCCAGCATTTT.

This chain connects TRBV9 to TRBJ1-3, with D tentatively TRBD1 (6 bases). CDR3 size: 16 residues. Per germline, CDR1 SGDLS and CDR2 YYNGEE. Trimming took 5 bases from V and 0 from J, leaving 15 bases between them. CDR3 residues: CASSLGGALSGNTIYF. In DNA form, the CDR3 reads TGTGCCAGCAGTCTTGGGGGGGCCCTCTCTGGAAACACCATATATTTT.

CDR3 loop: CASSYSRQGSQHF. CDR3 coding DNA: TGTGCCAGCAGTTACTCGAGACAGGGGTCCCAGCATTTT. This chain connects TRBV6-2 or TRBV6-3 to TRBJ1-5; 8 bases are shared with TRBD1. From germline, CDR1 is MNHEY and CDR2 SVGEGT. Trimming removed 0 bases from V and 11 bases from J; junction bases left unmatched: 3. This CDR3 region has 13 residues.

This chain uses TRBV6-5 with TRBJ2-1; a weak D match, TRBD1 (5 bases). Per germline, CDR1 MNHEY and CDR2 SVGAGI. The V gene lost 1 base and the J gene lost 1 base, with 11 bases spanning the gap. The CDR3 is made up of 16 amino acids. CDR3 nucleotides: TGTGCCAGCAGTTACTTGACAGTAGAGTCCTACAATGAGCAGTTCTTC. It codes for CASSYLTVESYNEQFF.

This chain uses TRBV2 with TRBJ2-2; TRBD1 agrees at 7 bases. The CDR3 is 16 residues long. Germline CDR1 reads SNHLY; CDR2 reads FYNNEI. The V segment lost 5 bases and the J segment 1 base; nucleotides outside the gene matches: 7. The DNA of the CDR3 is TGTGCCAGCAGTTTCCGGACAGGAGGGAACACCGGGGAGCTGTTTTTT. Translated, it gives CASSFRTGGNTGELFF.